Following are 27 T cell receptor beta chains from one sample sequenced in a study of identical twins. TCRdb used MiXCR to reprocess the 5' RACE reads, holding one entry per CDR3 protein. This repertoire shows about 520,000 distinct CDR3 sequences, around 20% found once; its top ten account for about 0.93%. The sample was also reused in another study, on T cells expressing NK-cell markers.

Material: CD4+ T cells sorted from blood. The receptor set was obtained from a woman between 18 and 30 years old in good health.

This clonotype has only a few counts. This chain connects TRBV20-1 to TRBJ2-1, with a possible D match to TRBD2 (5 bases). V dropped 5 bases and J dropped 8 bases, with 13 bases sitting between them. The CDR3 loop spans 12 amino acids. Germline V CDR1 and CDR2: DFQATT, SNEGSKA (reference sequence). CDR3 protein: CSAPGIYDEQFF. The CDR3 DNA reads TGCAGTGCTCCGGGAATTTACGATGAGCAGTTCTTC.

The table lists this clonotype with a few counts. This sequence joins TRBV10-3 and TRBJ2-3; D is perhaps TRBD2 (5 bases). Germline CDR1 reads ENHRY; CDR2 reads SYGVKD. V lost 3 bases, J lost 1 base, and 17 bases lay in between. There are 17 residues in the CDR3. CDR3 residues: CAISDPTRDGGTDTQYF. The CDR3 region has the DNA TGTGCCATCAGTGACCCTACTAGAGATGGGGGCACAGATACGCAGTATTTT.

The gene calls are TRBV6-2 or TRBV6-3 and TRBJ2-1, with D perhaps TRBD2 (6 bases). This CDR3 region has 14 residues. V was trimmed by 0 bases and J by 9 bases, leaving 12 bases between them. The germline CDR1 and CDR2 sequences are MNHEY and SVGEGT. The CDR3 DNA reads TGTGCCAGCAGTTACTCGACCGATAGCGGTGAGCAGTTCTTC. It yields the protein CASSYSTDSGEQFF.

This CDR3 is CASSSRAYNGYTF. CDR3 coding DNA: TGTGCCAGCAGTTCCCGGGCCTACAATGGCTACACCTTC. V and J are TRBV12-3 or TRBV12-4 and TRBJ1-2; D remains ambiguous. CDR3 length: 13 residues. Trimming cost V 4 bases and J 6 bases, with 12 bases left between them.

V gene TRBV6-5 combines with J gene TRBJ2-3; TRBD1 might be the D (6 bases). The CDR3 is made up of 18 amino acids. CDR1 is MNHEY, CDR2 SVGAGI, per germline. The V gene lost 5 bases and the J gene lost 2 bases, with 23 bases spanning the gap. The DNA of the CDR3 is TGTGCCAGCAGTCACGGGCAGGGGACGTTCCCGTTCACAGATACGCAGTATTTT. Its protein is CASSHGQGTFPFTDTQYF.

CDR3 protein: CAISDLMNTEAFF. In DNA form, the CDR3 reads TGTGCCATCAGCGACTTGATGAACACTGAAGCTTTCTTT. This chain links TRBV10-3 with TRBJ1-1, with D unclear. This CDR3 has 13 residues. V was shortened by 6 bases and J by 0 bases, with 8 bases between the two germline ends. Per the germline V gene, CDR1 is ENHRY and CDR2 is SYGVKD.

The chain joins TRBV14 to TRBJ2-3; D gene uncertain. The CDR3 is 14 residues long. V was pared by 1 base and J by 8 bases, with 13 bases between. The germline CDR1 and CDR2 sequences are SGHDN and FVKESK. Here the CDR3 DNA reads TGTGCCAGCAGCCAAGTCACCCGGTCTGGTACGCAGTATTTT. It is translated as CASSQVTRSGTQYF. Full variable domain (remainder filled in from reference TRBV14 and TRBJ2-3): EAGVTQFPSHSVIEKGQTVTLRCDPISGHDNLYWYRRVMGKEIKFLLHFVKESKQDESGMPNNRFLAERTGGTYSTLKVQPAELEDSGVYFCASSQVTRSGTQYFGPGTRLTVL.

Only a few counts were recorded for this clonotype. The chain employs TRBV20-1 and TRBJ2-5, with no clear D. V was clipped by 1 base and J by 2 bases, with 5 bases between them. Germline values: CDR1 DFQATT, CDR2 SNEGSKA (reference sequence). This CDR3 is built from 12 residues. CDR3 loop: CSARGRQETQYF. The CDR3 coding sequence is TGCAGTGCTAGAGGTCGGCAAGAGACCCAGTACTTC.

This chain uses TRBV12-5 with TRBJ2-3; D gene ambiguous. CDR3 length equals 14 residues. V was trimmed by 6 bases and J by 0 bases, leaving 10 bases between them. The germline gives CDR1 LGHNT, CDR2 FRNRAP. The CDR3 region is CASGERLSTDTQYF. The CDR3 DNA reads as TGTGCTAGTGGGGAGCGTCTGAGCACAGATACGCAGTATTTT.

This rearrangement joins TRBV6-1 to TRBJ2-7; the match to TRBD2 covers 7 bases. This CDR3 has 14 amino acids. Germline-derived CDR1 and CDR2 are MNHNS and SASEGT. V dropped 10 bases and J dropped 1; count of bases not matched to a gene: 10. The CDR3 sequence: CATTLGGTSYEQYF. The CDR3 DNA follows: TGTGCCACTACCTTGGGGGGGACGTCCTACGAGCAGTACTTC.

The chain carries TRBV7-2 and TRBJ2-1, with a possible D match to TRBD2 (6 bases). Trimming left V 4 bases short and J 8 bases short, with 12 bases between. Germline CDR1 and CDR2: SGHTA and FQGNSA. The CDR3 runs to 13 residues. The CDR3 region has the DNA TGTGCCAGCAGCTCAGGAGCGGGCTATGAGCAGTTCTTC. Protein product: CASSSGAGYEQFF.

This clonotype was recorded at least ten times. V gene TRBV12-3 or TRBV12-4 combines with J gene TRBJ2-7; D ambiguous. The CDR3 is made up of 11 amino acids. Trimming removed 2 bases from V and 6 bases from J, with 5 bases in between. The CDR3 bases are TGTGCCAGCAGTTTAATCTTCGAGCAGTACTTC. This codes for CASSLIFEQYF.

This clonotype was seen more than once but under ten times. The chain carries TRBV28 and TRBJ2-7, with 7 bases aligning to TRBD2. V was pared by 5 bases and J by 5 bases, with 12 bases of the junction left unmatched. This CDR3 region has 15 residues. Germline-derived CDR1 and CDR2 are MDHEN and SYDVKM. The CDR3 coding sequence is TGTGCCAGCAGTCCTTTGGGGGGGGGGATCGACGAGCAGTACTTC. Translating gives CASSPLGGGIDEQYF.

This clonotype showed up many times. This chain connects TRBV12-3 or TRBV12-4 to TRBJ2-7; D is unresolved. The CDR3 consists of 13 residues. Trimming pared 7 bases from V and 6 bases from J, leaving 16 bases between. The CDR3 loop is CASKDTAYSEQYF. Written as DNA, the CDR3 is TGTGCCAGCAAAGACACCGCATATAGCGAGCAGTACTTC.

The chain combines TRBV2 with TRBJ2-3; maybe TRBD1 (6 bases). The V and J ends lost 7 bases and 6 bases respectively, with 26 bases between them. Germline V gene sequence: CDR1 SNHLY, CDR2 FYNNEI. The CDR3 covers 17 residues. For the CDR3, the DNA is TGTGCCAGCACCACCAGAACAGGGTGGGTAGGTTCGGATACGCAGTATTTT. As protein: CASTTRTGWVGSDTQYF.

This sequence joins TRBV20-1 and TRBJ2-3; D unclear. CDR3 length equals 16 residues. V lost 0 bases, J lost 2 bases, and 15 bases lay in between. Germline lookup yields CDR1 DFQATT and CDR2 SNEGSKA (reference sequence). CDR3 loop: CSARDPVGRNTDTQYF. The CDR3 coding sequence is TGCAGTGCTAGAGATCCGGTGGGAAGAAACACAGATACGCAGTATTTT.

This clonotype was seen only a few times. The chain combines TRBV10-3 with TRBJ1-1, with unresolved D. V was clipped by 8 bases and J by 5 bases, with 15 bases between them. The CDR3 runs 13 residues. Germline lookup yields CDR1 ENHRY and CDR2 SYGVKD. CDR3 DNA: TGTGCCATCCGGACTACAGAGATTACTGAAGCTTTCTTT. Amino acid sequence: CAIRTTEITEAFF.

There are a few counts of this clonotype. The gene calls are TRBV12-3 or TRBV12-4 and TRBJ2-3; a possible D gene is TRBD1 (6 bases). V lost 8 bases and J 2 bases, leaving 11 bases between the germline ends. The CDR3 is 13 amino acids. CDR3: CASHRASTDTQYF. CDR3 coding DNA: TGTGCCAGCCACAGGGCATCCACAGATACGCAGTATTTT.

The table lists this clonotype with many counts. The chain has TRBV29-1 and TRBJ1-2; TRBD1 matches at 7 bases. V trimming: 7 bases; J trimming: 4 bases; junction bases outside the gene matches: 15. Germline assignment: CDR1 SQVTM and CDR2 ANQGSEA. This CDR3 region has 15 residues. For the CDR3, the DNA is TGCAGCGCCTATATTGGGGCAGGGGGGAGCTATGGCTACACCTTC. Amino acids: CSAYIGAGGSYGYTF.

This clonotype was picked up many times. The chain links TRBV2 to TRBJ2-7, with TRBD1 identical over 10 bases. The CDR3 has 15 amino acids. V dropped 7 bases and J dropped 5; count of bases not matched to a gene: 11. The germline gives CDR1 SNHLY, CDR2 FYNNEI. Here the CDR3 DNA reads TGTGCCAGCACCCCCCGGGGGACAGGGGCAAACGAGCAGTACTTC. This gives the protein CASTPRGTGANEQYF.

In this sample, this clonotype turned up a few times. This rearrangement joins TRBV29-1 to TRBJ2-7; no clear D. Germline V gene data show CDR1 as SQVTM and CDR2 as ANQGSEA. Trimming removed 0 bases at V and 7 bases at J, with 13 bases between. The CDR3 is 13 amino acids. This chain's CDR3 is CSVEDSRAREQYF. The DNA for the CDR3 is TGCAGCGTTGAAGATTCTCGGGCGAGGGAGCAGTACTTC.

The chain is built from TRBV10-3 and TRBJ1-5; possible D gene TRBD1, 6 bases. The germline gives CDR1 ENHRY, CDR2 SYGVKD. V gave up 3 bases and J gave up 3 bases, with 12 bases separating them. There are 15 residues in the CDR3. The CDR3 reads CAISDRDNNNQPQHF. CDR3 bases: TGTGCCATCAGTGACAGGGACAACAACAATCAGCCCCAGCATTTT.

This clonotype was recorded a few times. CDR3 in DNA: TGCAGTGCTAGGGAGGGGGCTGGGGCCAACGTCCTGACTTTC. Translating it yields CSAREGAGANVLTF. The V gene is TRBV20-1, the J gene TRBJ2-6; D is tentatively TRBD1 or TRBD2 (6 bases each). V was shortened by 3 bases and J by 2 bases, with 8 bases between the two germline ends. Germline lookup yields CDR1 DFQATT and CDR2 SNEGSKA (reference sequence). The CDR3 is 14 residues long.

This clonotype has only one observation. CDR3: CASRDEGQETQYF. In DNA, the CDR3 is TGTGCCAGCAGGGACGAGGGGCAAGAGACCCAGTACTTC. The chain employs TRBV6-2 or TRBV6-3 and TRBJ2-5; D is perhaps TRBD1 or TRBD2 (5 bases each). Germline V CDR1 and CDR2: MNHEY, SVGEGT. The CDR3 consists of 13 residues. Trimming removed 6 bases at V and 2 bases at J, with 10 bases between.

This sequence joins TRBV2 and TRBJ1-4; 10 nucleotides line up with TRBD1. Trimming at V came to 5 bases and at J to 5 bases, leaving 5 bases not matched to a gene. Germline CDR1 and CDR2: SNHLY and FYNNEI. This CDR3 contains 15 residues. CDR3 DNA: TGTGCCAGCAGTCGATCGGACAGGGGGAATGAAAAACTGTTTTTT. Its translation is CASSRSDRGNEKLFF.

This chain links TRBV7-2 with TRBJ2-3; the D gene is possibly TRBD2 (6 bases). CDR3 length equals 14 residues. Trimming cost V 5 bases and J 2 bases, with 11 bases left between them. Per germline, CDR1 SGHTA and CDR2 FQGNSA. The CDR3 DNA is TGTGCCAGCAGCCCCCCGGGGGTCACAGATACGCAGTATTTT. Amino acids: CASSPPGVTDTQYF.

This clonotype appeared a few times. The V call is TRBV7-2, the J call TRBJ1-1; D remains ambiguous. The CDR3 is 14 residues long. Germline V CDR1 and CDR2: SGHTA, FQGNSA. Trimming shortened V by 5 bases and J by 7 bases, and 17 bases separated the two germline ends. This CDR3 reads CASSHPRQNVEAFF. The CDR3 bases are TGTGCCAGCAGCCATCCCCGTCAGAATGTTGAAGCTTTCTTT.